This T cell receptor (beta chain) was sequenced during a study of graft-versus-host responses after intestinal transplantation. The method was immunoSEQ multiplex PCR; TCRdb's version includes in-frame clones alone and lacks a portion of them. The profile shows approximately 89,000 clones, more than 80% of them singletons. The V end lost 5 bases, the J end lost 4 bases, and 7 bases lay between the germline ends. The CDR3 runs to 12 residues. Germline V gene data show CDR1 as SGHTA and CDR2 as FQGTGA. The chain is built from TRBV7-3 and TRBJ2-3; D call uncertain. The clonotype originates from a human patient who received an intestinal transplant, so some T cells may come from the graft donor. The specimen was PBMCs, collected approximately 470 days after intestinal transplant. The CDR3 protein is CASSNPPDTQYF. CDR3 bases: TGTGCCAGCAGCAACCCCCCAGATACGCAGTATTTT.